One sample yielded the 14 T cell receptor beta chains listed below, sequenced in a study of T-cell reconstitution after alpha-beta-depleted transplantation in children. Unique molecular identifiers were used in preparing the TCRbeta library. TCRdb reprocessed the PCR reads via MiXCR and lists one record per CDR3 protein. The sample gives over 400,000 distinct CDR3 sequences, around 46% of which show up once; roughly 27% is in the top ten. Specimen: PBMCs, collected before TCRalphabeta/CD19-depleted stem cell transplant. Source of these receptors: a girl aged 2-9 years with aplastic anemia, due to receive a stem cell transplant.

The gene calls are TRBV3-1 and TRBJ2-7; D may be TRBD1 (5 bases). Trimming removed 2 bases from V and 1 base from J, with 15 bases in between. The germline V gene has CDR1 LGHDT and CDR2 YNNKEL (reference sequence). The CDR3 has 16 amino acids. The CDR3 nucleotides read TGTGCCAGCAGCCAAAGCGCAGGGTTCTTATCCTACGAGCAGTACTTC. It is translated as CASSQSAGFLSYEQYF.

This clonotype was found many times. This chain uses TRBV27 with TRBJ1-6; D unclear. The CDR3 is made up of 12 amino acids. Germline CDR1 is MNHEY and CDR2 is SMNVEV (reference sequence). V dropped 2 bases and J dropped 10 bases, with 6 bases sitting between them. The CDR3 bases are TGTGCCAGCAGTTTAGGAGGATCACCCCTCCACTTT. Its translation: CASSLGGSPLHF.

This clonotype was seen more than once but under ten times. The CDR3 DNA is TGCGCCAGCAGCTTTTATAGGGAGGACACTGAAGCTTTCTTT. It specifies CASSFYREDTEAFF. This sequence joins TRBV5-1 and TRBJ1-1, with unresolved D. The V and J ends lost 2 bases and 3 bases respectively, with 11 bases between them. CDR1 SGHRS and CDR2 YFSETQ come from the germline V gene. CDR3 length: 14 amino acids.

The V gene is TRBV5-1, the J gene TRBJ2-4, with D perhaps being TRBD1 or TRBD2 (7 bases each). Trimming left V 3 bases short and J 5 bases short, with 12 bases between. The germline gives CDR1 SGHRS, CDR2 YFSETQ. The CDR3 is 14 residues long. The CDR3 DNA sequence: TGCGCCAGCAGCTCAGGGAGGGGGCAAAACATTCAGTACTTC. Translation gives CASSSGRGQNIQYF.

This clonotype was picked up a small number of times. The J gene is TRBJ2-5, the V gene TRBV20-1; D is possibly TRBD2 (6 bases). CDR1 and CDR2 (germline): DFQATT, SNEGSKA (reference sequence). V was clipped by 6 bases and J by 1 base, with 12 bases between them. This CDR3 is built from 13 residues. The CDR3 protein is CSASTGSQETQYF. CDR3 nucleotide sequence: TGCAGTGCCTCGACCGGGAGCCAAGAGACCCAGTACTTC.

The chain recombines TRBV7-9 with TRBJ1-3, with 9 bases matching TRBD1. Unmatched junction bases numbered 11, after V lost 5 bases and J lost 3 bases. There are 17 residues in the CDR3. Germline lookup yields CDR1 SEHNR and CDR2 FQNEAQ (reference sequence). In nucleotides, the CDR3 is TGTGCCAGCAGCCCCACGGACAGGGGTCAGGTTGGAAACACCATATATTTT. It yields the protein CASSPTDRGQVGNTIYF.

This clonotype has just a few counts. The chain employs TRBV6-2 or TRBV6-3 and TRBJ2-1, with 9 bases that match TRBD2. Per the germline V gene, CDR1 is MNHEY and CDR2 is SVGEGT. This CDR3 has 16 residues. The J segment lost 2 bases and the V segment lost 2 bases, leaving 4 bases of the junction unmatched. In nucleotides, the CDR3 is TGTGCCAGCAGTTACACAAGCGGGAGGACCTACAATGAGCAGTTCTTC. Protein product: CASSYTSGRTYNEQFF.

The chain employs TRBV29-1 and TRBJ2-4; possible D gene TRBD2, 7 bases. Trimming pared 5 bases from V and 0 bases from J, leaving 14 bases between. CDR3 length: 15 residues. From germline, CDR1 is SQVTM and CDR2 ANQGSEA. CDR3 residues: CSVYREGVAKNIQYF. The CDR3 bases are TGCAGCGTTTACAGGGAGGGTGTAGCCAAAAACATTCAGTACTTC.

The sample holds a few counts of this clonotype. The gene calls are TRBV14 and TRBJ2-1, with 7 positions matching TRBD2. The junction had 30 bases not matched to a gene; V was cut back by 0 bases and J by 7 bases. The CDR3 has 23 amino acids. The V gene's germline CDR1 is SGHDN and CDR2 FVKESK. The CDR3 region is CASSQDSGYLSEGGLLFVNEQFF. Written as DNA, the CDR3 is TGTGCCAGCAGCCAAGATTCGGGATACCTTAGCGAGGGAGGGCTCCTCTTTGTGAATGAGCAGTTCTTC.

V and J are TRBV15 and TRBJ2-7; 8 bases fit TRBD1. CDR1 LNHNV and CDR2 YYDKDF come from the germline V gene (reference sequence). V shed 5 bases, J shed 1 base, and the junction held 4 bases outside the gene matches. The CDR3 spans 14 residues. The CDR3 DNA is TGTGCCACCAGCGTTAACAGGGGGTCCTACGAGCAGTACTTC. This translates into CATSVNRGSYEQYF. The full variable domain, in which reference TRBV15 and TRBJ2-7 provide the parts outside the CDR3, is DAMVIQNPRYQVTQFGKPVTLSCSQTLNHNVMYWYQQKSSQAPKLLFHYYDKDFNNEADTPDNFQSRRPNTSFCFLDIRSPGLGDTAMYLCATSVNRGSYEQYFGPGTRLTVT.

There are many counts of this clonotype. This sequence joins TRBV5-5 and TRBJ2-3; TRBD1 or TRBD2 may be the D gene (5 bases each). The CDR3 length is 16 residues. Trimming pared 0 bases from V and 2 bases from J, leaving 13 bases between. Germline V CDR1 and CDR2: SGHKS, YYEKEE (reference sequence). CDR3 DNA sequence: TGTGCCAGCAGCTTGGGGGCCCCGGGGCCCACAGATACGCAGTATTTT. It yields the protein CASSLGAPGPTDTQYF. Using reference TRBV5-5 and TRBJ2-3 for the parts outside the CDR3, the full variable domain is DAGVTQSPTHLIKTRGQQVTLRCSPISGHKSVSWYQQVLGQGPQFIFQYYEKEERGRGNFPDRFSARQFPNYSSELNVNALLLGDSALYLCASSLGAPGPTDTQYFGPGTRLTVL.

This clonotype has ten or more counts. The chain's CDR3 is CASSLLAGGPRGEQFF. In DNA, the CDR3 is TGTGCCAGCAGCCTACTAGCGGGAGGACCCCGGGGTGAGCAGTTCTTC. The V and J genes are TRBV12-3 or TRBV12-4 and TRBJ2-1; 12 bases are shared with TRBD2. The CDR3 contains 16 residues. J was trimmed by 9 bases and V by 6 bases; bases with no gene match: 12.

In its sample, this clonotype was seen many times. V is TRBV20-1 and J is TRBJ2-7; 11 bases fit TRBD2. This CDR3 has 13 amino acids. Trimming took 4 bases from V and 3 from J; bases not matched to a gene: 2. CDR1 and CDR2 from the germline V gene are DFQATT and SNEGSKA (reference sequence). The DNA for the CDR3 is TGCAGTGCTAAAACTAGCGGGAGCTACGAGCAGTACTTC. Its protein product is CSAKTSGSYEQYF.

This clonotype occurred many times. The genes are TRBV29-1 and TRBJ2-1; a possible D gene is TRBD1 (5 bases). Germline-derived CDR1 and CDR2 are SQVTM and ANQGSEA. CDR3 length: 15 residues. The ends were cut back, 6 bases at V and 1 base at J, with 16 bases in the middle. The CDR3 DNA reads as TGCAGCGTCGTGGGGCCCCCGGAGTCCTACAATGAGCAGTTCTTC. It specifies CSVVGPPESYNEQFF.